This TCR beta chain derives from a study of CD8 T cells in ankylosing spondylitis. Study results and caveats: Some of the motif variants had earlier been found in reactive arthritis patients' fluid and blood.

This CDR3 spans 15 amino acids. Trimming removed 5 bases from V and 1 base from J, with 16 bases in between. In germline, CDR1 is SGHRS, CDR2 YFSETQ. TCRdb analysed the 5' RACE reads with MiXCR anew, one entry per CDR3 protein. The sample lists some 150,000 distinct CDR3 sequences, approximately 10% seen once, with approximately 4% in the top ten. Details on this clonotype: The antigen is undetermined. A much larger clone differs from this one at a single base, so this may be a read error.

Specimen: blood, either unsorted or a sorted T cell fraction (not recorded which). V and J are TRBV5-1 and TRBJ2-7; D is ambiguous. This TCR came from a female donor with ankylosing spondylitis or in good health (not recorded which). In nucleotides, the CDR3 is TGCGCCAGCAGACTGATCCCGATCGGGTCCTACGAGCAGTACTTC. Residues: CASRLIPIGSYEQYF.